This T cell receptor beta chain was documented in a study of cytomegalovirus exposure and HLA in healthy donors (dated by TCRdb to about 2017). At the level of the whole study: The 666 repertoires of the first cohort and the roughly 120 validation repertoires were produced on the same platform, according to a later analysis. To predict cytomegalovirus infection status, the study combined high-throughput TCR immunosequencing, statistical association of individual TCRs with disease status, and machine learning. The study aimed to test whether signatures of past pathogen exposure could be identified by cataloging public T cell receptors. A separate validation cohort of some 130 different subjects was used in addition to the 666-subject first cohort. Broader findings and caveats from the paper: In vitro tests confirmed that a few of the cytomegalovirus-associated TCR beta chains recognize cytomegalovirus antigens. It was suggested by the authors that the approach could potentially be generalized to other disease states and immunological phenotypes. A later analysis found that TCRs clustered in the first cohort also tended to co-occur in the roughly 120 validation repertoires, with 94% of cluster scores above 0. Cytomegalovirus status was reported to be diagnosed by the classifier with high specificity and sensitivity in both the original and validation cohorts. A later analysis lacked HLA typing for the validation cohort, so it scored co-occurrence in that cohort across all 110 or so repertoires. The study listed 150 to 200 TCR beta chains as associated with cytomegalovirus. While some public TCRs were present in many individuals, most TCR sequences turned up only very rarely across donors.

The library was obtained by the immunoSEQ multiplex PCR assay. The original methods were these. A statistical classification framework was built for diagnosing cytomegalovirus status from the catalog of TCR beta chain sequences. Drawn from immuneACCESS, this table holds only the in-frame rearrangements with V and J called that TCRdb kept. Clones are partly lost; checked studies trace under half to an unresolved V gene and leave the rest unexplained. The D gene and trimming were derived from the DNA, and the V and J assignments and clone size from that table. This sample is represented by 100,000 or so clones; 70% to 90% of them were singletons. The ten largest clones add up to about 4% of the sample. Donors formed part of the validation cohort, which comprised 120 subjects and was distinct from the first cohort of 550 to 850 subjects. As regards this clone: Its antigen target is currently unknown. No much larger clone is present one base from it, and per-base qualities are unavailable.

The material sequenced was PBMCs. This receptor was identified in a woman between 18 and 29 years old in good health and CMV-seropositive.

The bases read TGTGCCAGCAGTTCACAGGGGGCGGCTGGAGACATTCAGTACTTC. The encoded protein is CASSSQGAAGDIQYF. This receptor chain uses TRBV2 and TRBJ2-4, with 9 bases in between that match TRBD1. CDR1 SNHLY and CDR2 FYNNEI are derived from the germline V gene. From its cysteine to its phenylalanine, the CDR3 spans 15 amino acids. Here the CDR3 DNA is all that survives: 45 bases in frame from base 1. V is trimmed back by 5 bases and J by 8 bases, and the junction contains 10 bases that no gene match accounts for.